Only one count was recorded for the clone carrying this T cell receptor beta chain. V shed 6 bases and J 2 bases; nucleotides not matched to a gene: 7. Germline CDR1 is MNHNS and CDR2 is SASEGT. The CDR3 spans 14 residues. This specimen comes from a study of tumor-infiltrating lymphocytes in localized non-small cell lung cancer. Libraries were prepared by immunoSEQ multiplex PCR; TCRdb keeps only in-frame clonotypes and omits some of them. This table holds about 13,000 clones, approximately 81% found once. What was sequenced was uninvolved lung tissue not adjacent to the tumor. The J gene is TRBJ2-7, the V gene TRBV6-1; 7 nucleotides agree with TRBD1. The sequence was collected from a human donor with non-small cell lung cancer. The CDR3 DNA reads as TGTGCCAGCAGACCACAGGGGCTTCCCTACGAGCAGTACTTC. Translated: CASRPQGLPYEQYF.